The following is a T cell receptor beta chain sequence with its context. This sample is part of a study of blood T cell repertoires in COVID-19. Across the whole study: Sites in the United States, Italy and Spain provided acute and convalescent COVID-19 samples. T cells, B-cell-depleted T cells, or PBMCs provided the cDNA or gDNA that served as material.

Original processing notes: Estimation of nucleated cell counts relied on the amplification of reference gene primers. Generated by immunoSEQ multiplex PCR, the TCRdb table keeps only in-frame clones and is missing some. For V, J and clone size, that table is used; D and trimming come from the DNA. The sample lists around 260,000 clones, 75% to 90% occurring once. The trim removed 5 bases at V and 4 bases at J, leaving 8 bases unmatched. CDR3 length: 14 amino acids. The germline gives CDR1 GTSNPN, CDR2 SVGIG (reference sequence). The chain has TRBV30 and TRBJ1-1, with TRBD1 identical over 9 bases. The sample taken for sequencing was peripheral blood. This TCR was recovered from a man aged 55 to 70 who had recovered from COVID-19. CDR3: CAWYLGQGATEAFF. In DNA form, the CDR3 reads TGTGCCTGGTATTTGGGACAGGGCGCCACTGAAGCTTTCTTT.